A selection of T cell receptor beta chains follows, all from one sample in a study of shared clonotypes between healthy human individuals. Assay: immunoSEQ multiplex PCR; the TCRdb copy retains only in-frame clones and omits some. The sample includes more than 850,000 clones, approximately 78% of them seen just once. The sequenced material came from memory CD4+ T cells from PBMCs. The receptors were gathered from a man between 18 and 29 years old in good health. Some clones in this sample may be carry-over from other donors' samples. Each CDR3 is given with its conserved first and last residue. A D gene is named only where the DNA matches it firmly. Part of the rows lack a size; the others show once, few, many or a class for expanded clones.

j_call | v_call | d_call | clone_size | cdr3_aa | cdr3_nt
TRBJ2-5 | TRBV9 | . | . | CASSLSTGQETQYF | TGTGCCAGCAGCTTATCGACAGGCCAAGAGACCCAGTACTTC
TRBJ2-7 | TRBV7-2 | . | . | CASSKGGTTYEQYF | TGTGCCAGCAGCAAGGGGGGGACAACCTACGAGCAGTACTTC
TRBJ1-4 | TRBV5-1 | . | few | CASSLRGGLGNEKLFF | TGCGCCAGCAGCTTGCGCGGGGGGCTGGGTAATGAAAAACTGTTTTTT
TRBJ1-1 | TRBV5-1 | . | once | CASSAGQPNTEAFF | TGCGCCAGCAGCGCGGGCCAACCCAACACTGAAGCTTTCTTT
TRBJ2-3 | TRBV7-3 | . | . | CASSLTGTSRTDTQYF | TGTGCCAGCAGCTTAACTGGGACTTCTCGCACAGATACGCAGTATTTT
TRBJ2-3 | TRBV2 | TRBD2 | . | CASSDGRAADTQYF | TGTGCCAGCAGTGACGGGAGGGCCGCAGATACGCAGTATTTT
TRBJ2-1 | TRBV10-3 | . | many | CAIKGSGGSVVGEQFF | TGTGCCATCAAGGGGTCGGGGGGCTCGGTCGTTGGTGAGCAGTTCTTC
TRBJ1-5 | TRBV2 | . | . | CASSAVGEDQPQHF | TGTGCCAGCAGTGCCGTTGGGGAGGATCAGCCCCAGCATTTT
TRBJ2-3 | TRBV7-9 | TRBD1 | . | CASSEGTDGTDTQYF | TGTGCCAGCAGCGAGGGGACAGATGGCACAGATACGCAGTATTTT
TRBJ1-5 | TRBV5-6 | TRBD1 | few | CASSRGDRDREPQHF | TGTGCCAGCAGCCGGGGGGACAGAGACAGGGAGCCCCAGCATTTT
TRBJ1-3 | TRBV5-5 | . | . | CASSLANGNTIYF | TGTGCCAGCAGCTTGGCTAATGGAAACACCATATATTTT
TRBJ2-3 | TRBV6-1 | . | . | CASSEVLGSASTDTQYF | TGTGCCAGCAGTGAAGTTCTGGGCTCAGCTAGCACAGATACGCAGTATTTT
TRBJ2-2 | TRBV28 | TRBD1 | few | CASSTLLQWGQANTGELFF | TGTGCCAGCAGTACACTCCTTCAATGGGGACAGGCGAACACCGGGGAGCTGTTTTTT
TRBJ2-7 | TRBV28 | . | . | CASSLELGPKTYEQYF | TGTGCCAGCAGCCTTGAGCTGGGACCCAAAACCTACGAGCAGTACTTC
TRBJ2-7 | TRBV5-6 | . | . | CASSFLGTGTYEQYF | TGTGCCAGCAGCTTCCTCGGGACGGGGACCTACGAGCAGTACTTC
TRBJ2-7 | TRBV5-1 | TRBD1 | . | CASSFWTDRGEQYF | TGCGCCAGCAGCTTTTGGACCGACAGGGGGGAGCAGTACTTC
TRBJ1-4 | TRBV5-1 | TRBD1 | . | CASSLGGGQAYEKLFF | TGCGCCAGCAGCTTGGGAGGGGGACAGGCGTATGAAAAACTGTTTTTT
TRBJ2-7 | TRBV11-1 | . | once | CASSLGFEQYF | TGTGCCAGCAGCTTAGGATTCGAGCAGTACTTC
TRBJ2-3 | TRBV30 | . | . | CACGVLVTQYF | TGTGCCTGCGGAGTGCTAGTTACGCAGTATTTT
TRBJ2-1 | TRBV7-6 | . | . | CASSFDGMQFF | TGTGCCAGCAGCTTTGACGGTATGCAGTTCTTC
TRBJ1-2 | TRBV28 | TRBD1 | . | CASRTGGYGYTF | TGTGCCAGCAGGACAGGGGGCTATGGCTACACCTTC
TRBJ1-3 | TRBV7-6 | . | . | CASGNTGNTIYF | TGTGCCAGCGGAAACACTGGAAACACCATATATTTT
TRBJ1-5 | TRBV4-1 | . | . | CASSQLRYNQPQHF | TGCGCCAGCAGCCAACTAAGGTACAATCAGCCCCAGCATTTT
TRBJ1-5 | TRBV6-5 | . | . | CASSAYRDSNQPQHF | TGTGCCAGCAGTGCCTACAGGGATAGCAATCAGCCCCAGCATTTT
TRBJ1-1 | TRBV13 | TRBD1 | . | CASSPRQGGLEAFF | TGTGCCAGCAGCCCACGCCAGGGGGGACTTGAAGCTTTCTTT
TRBJ2-3 | TRBV5-1 | TRBD2 | . | CASSPGTSGLSGTDTQYF | TGCGCCAGCAGCCCCGGGACTAGCGGGCTCAGTGGCACAGATACGCAGTATTTT
TRBJ1-3 | TRBV6-5 | . | many | CASSYSRRNSGNTIYF | TGTGCCAGCAGTTACTCCCGACGGAACTCTGGAAACACCATATATTTT
TRBJ2-5 | TRBV6-8 | TRBD2 | . | CASSYELAGGGLRWTQYF | TGTGCCAGCAGTTACGAACTAGCGGGAGGGGGCCTCAGGTGGACCCAGTACTTC
TRBJ2-1 | TRBV5-1 | . | . | CASSGVPGTHNEQFF | TGCGCCAGCAGCGGGGTCCCCGGGACACACAATGAGCAGTTCTTC
TRBJ2-1 | TRBV5-1 | TRBD2 | . | CASSPGLAGNEQFF | TGCGCCAGCAGCCCCGGACTAGCGGGGAATGAGCAGTTCTTC
TRBJ2-1 | TRBV4-1 | . | . | CASSLQSTIWDEQFF | TGCGCCAGCAGCCTACAGTCGACTATATGGGATGAGCAGTTCTTC
TRBJ2-3 | TRBV7-9 | . | . | CASSLRVGPDTQYF | TGTGCCAGCAGCTTACGGGTAGGCCCAGATACGCAGTATTTT
TRBJ2-2 | TRBV5-6 | . | . | CASSRLDLTTGELFF | TGTGCCAGCAGCCGACTAGATCTCACCACCGGGGAGCTGTTTTTT
TRBJ1-4 | TRBV25-1 | . | . | CASNAGTRNEKLFF | TGTGCCAGCAACGCCGGGACAAGAAATGAAAAACTGTTTTTT
TRBJ2-1 | TRBV12-5 | . | . | CASGFRNNEQFF | TGTGCTAGTGGTTTTAGAAACAATGAGCAGTTCTTC
TRBJ2-1 | TRBV5-1 | TRBD1 | . | CASSWGTGNEQFF | TGCGCCAGCAGCTGGGGGACAGGCAATGAGCAGTTCTTC
TRBJ2-3 | TRBV28 | . | . | CASSWGAATDTQYF | TGTGCCAGCAGTTGGGGGGCCGCCACAGATACGCAGTATTTT
TRBJ1-2 | TRBV19 | . | . | CASRKAGSGYTF | TGTGCCAGCCGGAAGGCAGGCAGCGGCTACACCTTC
TRBJ1-3 | TRBV2 | . | . | CASSLTDPSGNTIYF | TGTGCCAGCAGCCTTACAGATCCCTCTGGAAACACCATATATTTT
TRBJ2-1 | TRBV5-6 | TRBD1 | . | CASSLDAGTAYNEQFF | TGTGCCAGCAGCTTGGACGCCGGGACAGCATACAATGAGCAGTTCTTC
TRBJ2-5 | TRBV15 | . | . | CATSRDYGDETQYF | TGTGCCACCAGCAGAGATTACGGGGACGAGACCCAGTACTTC
TRBJ1-5 | TRBV2 | . | . | CASSDDRPQGPQHF | TGTGCCAGCAGTGACGACAGGCCCCAGGGGCCCCAGCATTTT
TRBJ1-1 | TRBV4-3 | TRBD1 | . | CASSQEYRGPEAFF | TGCGCCAGCAGCCAAGAGTACAGGGGCCCTGAAGCTTTCTTT
TRBJ1-4 | TRBV27 | TRBD1 | . | CASSPVDRVKGGKLFF | TGTGCCAGCAGTCCAGTAGACAGGGTAAAAGGGGGGAAACTGTTTTTT
TRBJ2-3 | TRBV6-5 | TRBD2 | . | CASSYSAGANTDTQYF | TGTGCCAGCAGTTACTCGGCGGGAGCAAACACAGATACGCAGTATTTT
TRBJ1-5 | TRBV6-5 | . | . | CASRERGASNQPQHF | TGTGCCAGCAGGGAACGGGGGGCGAGCAATCAGCCCCAGCATTTT
TRBJ2-4 | TRBV28 | TRBD2 | . | CASRPGLAGVGSNIQYF | TGTGCCAGCCGACCGGGACTAGCGGGAGTCGGGTCGAACATTCAGTACTTC
TRBJ1-2 | TRBV4-3 | . | . | CASSQDPWGNYGYTF | TGCGCCAGCAGCCAAGATCCGTGGGGGAACTATGGCTACACCTTC
TRBJ2-3 | TRBV5-6 | . | . | CASSLRVSDFLSTDTQYF | TGTGCCAGCAGCTTGAGGGTCTCGGACTTTCTAAGCACAGATACGCAGTATTTT
TRBJ2-1 | TRBV5-1 | . | few | CASSLGISSLYNEQFF | TGCGCCAGCAGCTTGGGGATATCCAGCCTATACAATGAGCAGTTCTTC
TRBJ1-2 | TRBV6-1 | . | few | CASSEGGYGYTF | TGTGCCAGCAGTGAGGGCGGCTATGGCTACACCTTC
TRBJ2-3 | TRBV7-9 | . | . | CASSREGGTQYF | TGTGCCAGCAGCCGGGAAGGGGGTACGCAGTATTTT
TRBJ1-2 | TRBV15 | . | . | CATSRGLDGDHGYTF | TGTGCCACCAGCAGGGGACTCGATGGGGATCATGGCTACACCTTC